These T cell receptor beta chains were read from a single sample in a study of cytomegalovirus exposure and HLA in healthy donors. TCRdb keeps only in-frame clones here, not all; method: immunoSEQ multiplex PCR. The data show over 150,000 clones, around 79% seen once. Sequencing used PBMCs. The receptors stem from a man aged 25 to 40 in good health and CMV-seropositive. The CDR3 runs from the conserved cysteine through the conserved F or W. Some rows have no size entry. The others give once, few or many, or a class for an expanded clone.

v_call | clone_size | cdr3_aa
TRBV28 | few | CASSLPRTSGLPENTDTQYF
TRBV2 | - | CASSGQGAGYEQYF
TRBV30 | - | CAWRGQYVTDTQYF
TRBV5-8 | once | CASSSDRASNYGYTF
TRBV7-2 | - | CASSSPPIVEQYF
TRBV2 | - | CASTSEGGGTQYF
TRBV7-3 | - | CASSLTGDGNQPQHF
TRBV7-3 | - | CASSFEPGYGYTF
TRBV6-1 | - | CASSGLIAGADEQFF
TRBV2 | - | CASTRESSTDTQYF
TRBV28 | - | CASSLTGFHYGYTF
TRBV11-2 | - | CASSATSGGASYNEQFF
TRBV2 | once | CASSWQGSYNSPLHF
TRBV30 | - | CAWTGILSYGYTF
TRBV4-3 | - | CASSGSGGPYEQYF
TRBV29-1 | - | CSGGDRTGELFF
TRBV6-1 | - | CASSEGLAGGIYEQYF
TRBV14 | - | CASSQGRRGFTQETQYF
TRBV7-8 | - | CASSLGSSGTYEQYF
TRBV29-1 | - | CSVLTLNTEAFF
TRBV7-8 | - | CASSAGLTAYEQYF
TRBV9 | - | CASSANRANSPLHF
TRBV28 | few | CATLQTGPYEQYF
TRBV5-1 | few | CASSISGGSSYEQYF
TRBV27 | - | CASSMDRAPGANVLTF
TRBV7-9 | - | CASSLGSGRTYTDTQYF
TRBV19 | - | CASSADRGSEQFF
TRBV5-4 | - | CASSPEGGETQYF
TRBV7-9 | - | CASSPFRQGGFGNTEAFF
TRBV5-1 | - | CASSLGTGYNSPLHF
TRBV27 | - | CASSPRTSGKGAYEQYF
TRBV5-4 | once | CASSLGQGLNTEAFF
TRBV5-4 | - | CVQGSGYTEAFF
TRBV5-1 | - | CASRAGQGTYEQYF
TRBV19 | - | CASSLGTRNTGELFF
TRBV5-1 | - | CASSLGGSNQPQHF
TRBV4-3 | - | CASSTWMGALGTEAFF
TRBV4-3 | - | CASSQDGGSQGYTF
TRBV19 | - | CASSTQGLDQPQHF
TRBV19 | - | CASIAGTANNEKLFF
TRBV5-1 | - | CASGAPETQYF
TRBV5-4 | once | CASSYDRLAGNEQFF
TRBV19 | - | CASSIRGRDNSPLHF
TRBV7-8 | - | CASSSNQGAGNQPQHF
TRBV29-1 | few | CSVEDRSGANVLTF
TRBV18 | - | CASTGTHKEGYTF
TRBV29-1 | - | CSVRRGASAYNEQFF
TRBV30 | once | CAWSVRGGAGNQPQHF
TRBV5-1 | - | CASSLGTGGIDTQYF
TRBV7-2 | - | CASSSPTGGSTDTQYF
TRBV2 | - | CASSEDRGMEEKLFF
TRBV7-9 | - | CASSQTGGYGYTF
TRBV4-1 | - | CASSQDRDMGRVYF
TRBV7-2 | - | CASSLAALPPGANVLTF
TRBV19 | - | CASSSTVSQPQHF
TRBV10-2 | - | CASSERGGTEAFF
TRBV27 | - | CASSLFGSTLLEQFF
TRBV30 | few | CAWREAPDKGGYTF
TRBV10-1 | - | CASSAGTGGRETQYF
TRBV19 | - | CASSIGQLNYGYTF